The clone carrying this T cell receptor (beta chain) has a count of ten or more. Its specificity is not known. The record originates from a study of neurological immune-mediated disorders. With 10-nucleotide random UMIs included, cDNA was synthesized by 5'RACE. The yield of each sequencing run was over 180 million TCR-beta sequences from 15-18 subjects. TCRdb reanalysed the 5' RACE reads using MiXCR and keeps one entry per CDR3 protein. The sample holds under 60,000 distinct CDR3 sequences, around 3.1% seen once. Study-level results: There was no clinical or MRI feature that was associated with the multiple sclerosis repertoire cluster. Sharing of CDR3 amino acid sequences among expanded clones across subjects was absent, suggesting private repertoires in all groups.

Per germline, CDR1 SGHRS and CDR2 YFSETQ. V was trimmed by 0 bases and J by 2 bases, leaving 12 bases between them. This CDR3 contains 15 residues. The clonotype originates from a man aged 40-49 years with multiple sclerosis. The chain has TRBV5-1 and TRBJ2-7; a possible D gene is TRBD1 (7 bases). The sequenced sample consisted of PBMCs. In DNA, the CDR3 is TGCGCCAGCAGCTTGGCGGGGGACAGTACCTACGAGCAGTACTTC. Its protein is CASSLAGDSTYEQYF.